This T cell receptor (beta chain) was retrieved from a study of cytomegalovirus exposure and HLA in healthy donors. CDR3 size: 15 residues. The V end lost 2 bases, the J end lost 5 bases, and 14 bases lay between the germline ends. Looked up from germline, CDR1 is SGDLS and CDR2 is YYNGEE. PCR employed 60 Vbeta and 13 Jbeta primers. Clones were read by immunoSEQ multiplex PCR, and TCRdb kept only the in-frame ones, dropping some. The sample holds 100,000 or so clones; 60% to 85% are singletons and the top ten take approximately 5%. The clonotype was recovered from a man younger than 45 in good health and CMV-seropositive. This chain uses TRBV9 with TRBJ2-1; D may be TRBD2 (6 bases). Sample: PBMCs. The DNA of the CDR3 is TGTGCCAGCAGCGTGGGGGGAGGAAATCACAATGAGCAGTTCTTC. Amino acid sequence: CASSVGGGNHNEQFF. Full variable domain (remainder filled in from reference TRBV9 and TRBJ2-1): DSGVTQTPKHLITATGQRVTLRCSPRSGDLSVYWYQQSLDQGLQFLIQYYNGEERAKGNILERFSAQQFPDLHSELNLSSLELGDSALYFCASSVGGGNHNEQFFGPGTRLTVL.